This entry describes one TCR beta chain. The source of the sample is a study of technical replicates of blood from a few donors. The assay was immunoSEQ multiplex PCR, and TCRdb's table has in-frame clones only and misses some. The sample shows about 93,000 clones, 95% of them seen only once. The V gene's germline CDR1 is LNHDA and CDR2 SQIVND (reference sequence). The CDR3 is 18 amino acids. The V segment lost 5 bases and the J segment 4 bases; nucleotides outside the gene matches: 13. The chain uses TRBV19 and TRBJ2-7; 14 bases are shared with TRBD2. The TCR sequence derives from a human donor in good health. Sequences were obtained from T cells isolated from PBMCs. The DNA of the CDR3 is TGTGCCAGTAGTGAATTTTTCGGGACTAGCGGGAGAGGTTACGAGCAGTACTTC. It specifies CASSEFFGTSGRGYEQYF.